These T cell receptor beta chains were read from a single sample in a study of CD8+CD57+ T cells in acquired aplastic anemia. TCRdb analysed the reads with MiXCR anew, one entry per CDR3 protein. The top ten hold around 8.8% of the sample, which has about 190,000 distinct CDR3 sequences, around half seen once. The sample was sorted CD4+, CD8+, or CD8+CD57+ T cells (not recorded which) from PBMCs. The receptors were sampled from a human donor with aplastic anemia. Each CDR3 is given with its conserved first and last residue. Fields, in order: J gene, D gene, clone size, V gene, CDR3 DNA, CDR3 protein. A D gene is named only where the DNA matches it firmly. Size is stated for part of the rows, as once, few or many counts, or as a class when the clone is expanded.

TRBJ1-1 | NA | many | TRBV25-1 | TGTGCCAGCAGTGAAGGGGGGGGACATAAGGGAGGTGAAGCTTTCTTT | CASSEGGGHKGGEAFF
TRBJ1-1 | NA | many | TRBV7-3 | TGTGCCAGCAGCCCGGGGCGGGACACTGAAGCTTTCTTT | CASSPGRDTEAFF
TRBJ2-7 | TRBD1 | NA | TRBV7-9 | TGTGCCAGCCTCCTGACAGGGTCCTACGAGCAGTACTTC | CASLLTGSYEQYF
TRBJ1-1 | NA | NA | TRBV7-9 | TGTGCCAGCAGTTCCCCTGGGTCCGAAGCTTTCTTT | CASSSPGSEAFF
TRBJ2-1 | NA | NA | TRBV15 | TGTGCCACCAGCCCAACTAGCATCACCTACAATGAGCAGTTCTTC | CATSPTSITYNEQFF
TRBJ1-5 | NA | many | TRBV10-3 | TGTGCCATCAGTGAGTCGATTGGTCAGCCCCAGCATTTT | CAISESIGQPQHF
TRBJ2-7 | TRBD2 | many | TRBV30 | TGTGCCTGGGAAAAGAGCGGGGCGTCCTACGAGCAGTACTTC | CAWEKSGASYEQYF
TRBJ1-1 | NA | few | TRBV30 | TGTGCCTGGAGCAATAAGGGGACTCCTCCGCTTTCCTTT | CAWSNKGTPPLSF
TRBJ2-3 | TRBD2 | many | TRBV20-1 | TGCAGTGCTAGCAGACTAGCAGGGACAGATACGCAGTATTTT | CSASRLAGTDTQYF
TRBJ2-7 | TRBD1 | many | TRBV11-2 | TGTGCCAGCAGCGTGGACAGGGGGGGATCCTACGAGCAGTACTTC | CASSVDRGGSYEQYF
TRBJ2-1 | NA | few | TRBV20-1 | TGCAGTGCTAGAGTTGGACGGGCTATGAATGAGCAGTTCTTC | CSARVGRAMNEQFF
TRBJ2-7 | TRBD1 | few | TRBV5-6 | TGTGCCAGCAGCCTCGGGACAGGGGTAGACGAGCAGTACTTC | CASSLGTGVDEQYF
TRBJ2-5 | TRBD2 | many | TRBV24-1 | TGTGCCACCAGTGATTCCGGGGCGGGGGTAGAAGAGACCCAGTACTTC | CATSDSGAGVEETQYF
TRBJ1-5 | NA | many | TRBV5-1 | TGCGCCAGCAGCTTTTCCACGGACCAGCCCCAGCATTTT | CASSFSTDQPQHF
TRBJ2-1 | TRBD1 | few | TRBV30 | TGTGCCTGGAGTAGGTCAGGGGGCACGCAGTTCTTC | CAWSRSGGTQFF
TRBJ2-1 | NA | NA | TRBV24-1 | TGTGCCACCAGTGATTTGAGAAACAATGAGCAGTTCTTC | CATSDLRNNEQFF
TRBJ1-6 | NA | many | TRBV11-3 | TGTGCCAGCAGCTTAGTCCGGGATTCACCCCTCCACTTT | CASSLVRDSPLHF
TRBJ2-5 | NA | NA | TRBV6-1 | TGTGCCAGCAGCCCGACTTTTGGGACCGGGAAGACCCAGTACTTC | CASSPTFGTGKTQYF
TRBJ2-7 | NA | few | TRBV15 | TGTGCCACCAGCAGGGAACGGGCTAGCGACTCCTACGAGCAGTACTTC | CATSRERASDSYEQYF
TRBJ1-4 | NA | NA | TRBV9 | TGTGCCAGCAGCCTAGACCGAGGGTCCGAAAAACTGTTTTTT | CASSLDRGSEKLFF
TRBJ2-5 | NA | once | TRBV2 | TGTGCCAGCAGCCTGTCAGGACTGATCCAAGAGACCCAGTACTTC | CASSLSGLIQETQYF
TRBJ2-3 | TRBD2 | few | TRBV6-4 | TGTGCCAGCAGTGACTCTAGCGGGGGCACAGATACGCAGTATTTT | CASSDSSGGTDTQYF
TRBJ2-2 | NA | NA | TRBV20-1 | TGCAGTGCCACCAGTGCAGGGGCCAGTTACACCGGGGAGCTGTTTTTT | CSATSAGASYTGELFF
TRBJ1-1 | NA | NA | TRBV7-8 | TGTGCCAGCAGCGTCACAGGTAAAGGGGCTGAAGCTTTCTTT | CASSVTGKGAEAFF
TRBJ1-1 | NA | NA | TRBV29-1 | TGCAGCGTTCTCACTCGGGACGCCCACGGGACTGAAGCTTTCTTT | CSVLTRDAHGTEAFF
TRBJ2-3 | NA | many | TRBV7-2 | TGTGCCAGCAGCTTAGGAAGCGGGAGCACAGATACGCAGTATTTT | CASSLGSGSTDTQYF
TRBJ1-2 | TRBD1 | NA | TRBV6-1 | TGTGCCAGCCCGGGACAGGGTAACTATGGCTACACCTTC | CASPGQGNYGYTF
TRBJ1-3 | NA | NA | TRBV7-2 | TGTGCCAGCAGCCCCTATCGGGCGAGCACCATATATTTT | CASSPYRASTIYF